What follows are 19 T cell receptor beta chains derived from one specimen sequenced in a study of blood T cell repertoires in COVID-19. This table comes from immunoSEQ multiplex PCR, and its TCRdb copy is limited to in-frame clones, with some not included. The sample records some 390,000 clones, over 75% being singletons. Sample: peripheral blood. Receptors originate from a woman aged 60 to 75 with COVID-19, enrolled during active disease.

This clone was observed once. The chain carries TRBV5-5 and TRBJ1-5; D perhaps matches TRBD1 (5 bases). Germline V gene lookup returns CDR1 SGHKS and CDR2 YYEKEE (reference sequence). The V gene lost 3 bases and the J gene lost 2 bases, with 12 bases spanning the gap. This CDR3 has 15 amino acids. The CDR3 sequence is CASSSRQYRNQPQHF. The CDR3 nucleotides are TGTGCCAGCAGCTCCCGACAGTATCGCAATCAGCCCCAGCATTTT.

The chain's CDR3 is CASSLLGGGTDTQYF. The DNA of the CDR3 is TGCGCCAGCAGCTTGCTTGGGGGAGGGACAGATACGCAGTATTTT. The rearrangement links TRBV5-1 to TRBJ2-3, with 7 bases lining up with TRBD2. CDR1 SGHRS and CDR2 YFSETQ come from the germline V gene. The CDR3 is made up of 15 amino acids. Trimming removed 1 base from V and 3 bases from J; junction bases left unmatched: 5.

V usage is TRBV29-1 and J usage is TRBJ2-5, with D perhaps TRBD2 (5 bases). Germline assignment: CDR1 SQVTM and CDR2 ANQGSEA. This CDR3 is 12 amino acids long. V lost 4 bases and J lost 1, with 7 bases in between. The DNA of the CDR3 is TGCAGCGTTGTTGGAGGCCAAGAGACCCAGTACTTC. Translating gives CSVVGGQETQYF.

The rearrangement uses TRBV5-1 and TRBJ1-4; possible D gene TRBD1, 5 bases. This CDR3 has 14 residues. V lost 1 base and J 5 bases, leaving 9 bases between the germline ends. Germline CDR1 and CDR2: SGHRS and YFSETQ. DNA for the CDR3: TGCGCCAGCAGCTTGACGGCAGGGAATGAAAAACTGTTTTTT. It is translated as CASSLTAGNEKLFF.

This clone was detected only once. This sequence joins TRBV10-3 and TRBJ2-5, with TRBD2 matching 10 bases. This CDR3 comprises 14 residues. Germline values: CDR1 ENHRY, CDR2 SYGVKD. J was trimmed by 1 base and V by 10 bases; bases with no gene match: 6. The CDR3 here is CATLAGGRQETQYF. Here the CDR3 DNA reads TGTGCCACCTTAGCGGGGGGACGCCAAGAGACCCAGTACTTC.

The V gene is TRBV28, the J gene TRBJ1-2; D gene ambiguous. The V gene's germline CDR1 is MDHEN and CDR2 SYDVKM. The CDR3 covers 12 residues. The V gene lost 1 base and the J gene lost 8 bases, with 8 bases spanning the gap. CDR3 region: CASSLSTGGYTF. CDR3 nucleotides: TGTGCCAGCAGTTTATCGACTGGGGGCTACACCTTC.

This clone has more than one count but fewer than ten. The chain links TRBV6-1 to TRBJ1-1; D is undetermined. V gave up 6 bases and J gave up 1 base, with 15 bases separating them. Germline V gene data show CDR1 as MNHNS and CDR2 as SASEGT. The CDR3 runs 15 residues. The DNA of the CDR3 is TGTGCCAGCAGGCGAGCCGCGGGGAAGAACACTGAAGCTTTCTTT. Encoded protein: CASRRAAGKNTEAFF.

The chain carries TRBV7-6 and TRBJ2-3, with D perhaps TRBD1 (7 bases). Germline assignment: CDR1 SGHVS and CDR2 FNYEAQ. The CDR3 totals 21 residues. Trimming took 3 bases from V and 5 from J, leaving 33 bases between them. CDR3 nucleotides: TGTGCCAGCAGCTTGTCTCTCCGAGGGGCAGGGGGGCAACTCTTTGGAGATACGCAGTATTTT. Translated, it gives CASSLSLRGAGGQLFGDTQYF.

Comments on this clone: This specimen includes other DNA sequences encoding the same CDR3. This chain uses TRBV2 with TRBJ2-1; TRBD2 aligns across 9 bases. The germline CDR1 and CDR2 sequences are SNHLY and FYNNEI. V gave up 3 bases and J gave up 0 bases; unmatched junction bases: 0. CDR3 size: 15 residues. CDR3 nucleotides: TGTGCCAGCAGTGATAGCGGGGGCTCCTACAATGAGCAGTTCTTC. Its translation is CASSDSGGSYNEQFF.

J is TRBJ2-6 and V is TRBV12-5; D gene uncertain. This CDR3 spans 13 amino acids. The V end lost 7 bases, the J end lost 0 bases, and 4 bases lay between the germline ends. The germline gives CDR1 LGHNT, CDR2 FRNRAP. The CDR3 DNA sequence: TGTGCTAGTGCCCTCTCTGGGGCCAACGTCCTGACTTTC. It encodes CASALSGANVLTF.

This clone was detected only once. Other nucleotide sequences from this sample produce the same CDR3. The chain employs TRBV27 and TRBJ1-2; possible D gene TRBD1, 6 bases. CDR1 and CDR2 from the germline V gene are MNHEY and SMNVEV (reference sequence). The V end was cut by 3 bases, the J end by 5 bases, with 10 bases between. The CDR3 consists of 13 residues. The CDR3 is CASSLRGNYGYTF. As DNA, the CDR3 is TGTGCCAGCAGTTTGAGGGGGAATTATGGCTACACCTTC.

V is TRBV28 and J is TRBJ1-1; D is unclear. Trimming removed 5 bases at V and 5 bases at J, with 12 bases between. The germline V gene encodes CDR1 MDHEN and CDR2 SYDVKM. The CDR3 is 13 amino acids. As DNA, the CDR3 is TGTGCCAGCAGTGTGAGTGGTTGGACTGAAGCTTTCTTT. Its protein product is CASSVSGWTEAFF.

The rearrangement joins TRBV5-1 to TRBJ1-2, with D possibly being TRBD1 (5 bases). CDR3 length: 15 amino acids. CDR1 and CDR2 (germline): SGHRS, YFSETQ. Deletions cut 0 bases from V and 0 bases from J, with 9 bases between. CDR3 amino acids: CASSLALTANYGYTF. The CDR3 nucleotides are TGCGCCAGCAGCTTGGCACTGACAGCTAACTATGGCTACACCTTC.

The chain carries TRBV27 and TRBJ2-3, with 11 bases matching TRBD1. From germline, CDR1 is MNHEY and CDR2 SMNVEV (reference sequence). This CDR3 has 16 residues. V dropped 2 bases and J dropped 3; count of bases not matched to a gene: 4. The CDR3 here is CASSLRTGGRTDTQYF. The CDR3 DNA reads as TGTGCCAGCAGTTTACGGACAGGGGGCAGAACAGATACGCAGTATTTT.

CDR3 protein: CASVPRVRNTEAFF. Written as DNA, the CDR3 is TGTGCCAGCGTACCCAGGGTCAGGAACACTGAAGCTTTCTTT. The V gene is TRBV21-1, the J gene TRBJ1-1; the table assigns TRBD1, which was not confirmed against the DNA. TRBV21-1 is an annotated pseudogene. The CDR3 has 14 residues.

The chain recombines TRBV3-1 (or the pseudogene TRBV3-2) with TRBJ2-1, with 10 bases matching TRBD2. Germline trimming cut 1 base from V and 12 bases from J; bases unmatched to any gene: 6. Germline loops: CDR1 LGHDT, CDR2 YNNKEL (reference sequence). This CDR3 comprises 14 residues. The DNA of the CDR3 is TGTGCCAGCAGCCAAGTACTAGCGGGGCCCCGGCAGTTCTTC. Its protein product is CASSQVLAGPRQFF.

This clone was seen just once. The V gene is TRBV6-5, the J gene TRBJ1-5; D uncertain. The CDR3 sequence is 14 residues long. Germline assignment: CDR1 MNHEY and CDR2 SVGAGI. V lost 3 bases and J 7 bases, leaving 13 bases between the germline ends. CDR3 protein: CASSYNGKDQPQHF. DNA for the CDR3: TGTGCCAGCAGTTATAACGGGAAGGACCAGCCCCAGCATTTT.

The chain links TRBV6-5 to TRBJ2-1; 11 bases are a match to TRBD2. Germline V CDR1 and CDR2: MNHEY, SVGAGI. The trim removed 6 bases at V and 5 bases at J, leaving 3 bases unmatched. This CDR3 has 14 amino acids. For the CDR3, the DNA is TGTGCCAGCAGCCTAGCGGGGGGCGACAATGAGCAGTTCTTC. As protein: CASSLAGGDNEQFF.

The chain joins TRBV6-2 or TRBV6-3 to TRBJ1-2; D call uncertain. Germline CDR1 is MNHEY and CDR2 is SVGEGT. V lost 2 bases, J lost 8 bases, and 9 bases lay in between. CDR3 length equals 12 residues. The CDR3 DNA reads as TGTGCCAGCAGTTACGAATCGCGCGGCTACACCTTC. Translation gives CASSYESRGYTF.